This T cell receptor beta chain was sequenced for a study of control samples from healthy donors and cancer patients. The method was immunoSEQ multiplex PCR; TCRdb's version includes in-frame clones alone and lacks a portion of them. The sample consists of 150,000 to 200,000 clones, 91% of them appearing once. The J segment lost 8 bases and the V segment lost 7 bases, leaving 7 bases of the junction unmatched. Germline lookup yields CDR1 SQVTM and CDR2 ANQGSEA. CDR3 length: 14 amino acids. This sequence joins TRBV29-1 and TRBJ2-1; 14 bases align to TRBD2. The origin of this receptor is a woman aged 25 to 39 in good health. Sample: blood. This CDR3 reads CSATGTSGSYEQFF. Written as DNA, the CDR3 is TGCAGCGCGACCGGGACTAGCGGGAGCTATGAGCAGTTCTTC.